The 9 T cell receptor beta chains below all came from one sample that was sequenced in a study of shared clonotypes between healthy human individuals (dated by TCRdb to 2020 to 2021). Library method: the immunoSEQ multiplex PCR assay. Entries here come from immuneACCESS through TCRdb and include only in-frame sequences with V and J called. Some clones fail to appear in such tables; in the studies checked, an unresolved V gene covers under half of the shortfall, and the cause of the remainder is unknown. Here the sample has about 980,000 clones; 76% occur a single time. Roughly 1.5% of the sample is taken by the ten largest. The sequenced material came from memory CD4+ T cells sorted from blood. The sample's cell subset or site label is to be understood as: CD45RA-negative fraction. The receptor source for this set is a man between 18 and 35 years old in good health.

CDR3 DNA sequence: TGTGCCAGCACCCCAGGGGGGGCGAGTTCCCAGCCCCAGCATTTT. Its protein product is CASTPGGASSQPQHF. This rearrangement joins TRBV28 to TRBJ1-5; 7 bases map to TRBD1. The CDR3 sequence is 15 residues long. With 7 bases clipped from V and 7 bases from J, the junction kept 13 bases outside the gene matches. Germline V CDR1 and CDR2: MDHEN, SYDVKM. The full variable domain, its missing parts supplied by reference TRBV28 and TRBJ1-5, is DVKVTQSSRYLVKRTGEKVFLECVQDMDHENMFWYRQDPGLGLRLIYFSYDVKMKEKGDIPEGYSVSREKKERFSLILESASTNQTSMYLCASTPGGASSQPQHFGDGTRLSIL.

The chain has TRBV11-1 and TRBJ2-7, with D uncertain. The CDR3 spans 17 residues. Trimming removed 1 base from V and 7 bases from J, with 23 bases in between. Germline V gene lookup returns CDR1 SGHAT and CDR2 FQDESV (reference sequence). Here the CDR3 DNA reads TGTGCCAGCAGCTTAGTCGGCCCTTCCCCCATGAGGCGAGAGCAGTACTTC. This gives the protein CASSLVGPSPMRREQYF. The full variable domain, its missing parts supplied by reference TRBV11-1 and TRBJ2-7, is EAEVAQSPRYKITEKSQAVAFWCDPISGHATLYWYRQILGQGPELLVQFQDESVVDDSQLPKDRFSAERLKGVDSTLKIQPAELGDSAMYLCASSLVGPSPMRREQYFGPGTRLTVT.

This clone was recorded a few times. The chain carries TRBV29-1 and TRBJ2-5; unclear D gene. The CDR3 has 11 residues. Trimming left V 5 bases short and J 12 bases short, with 16 bases between. CDR1 SQVTM and CDR2 ANQGSEA come from the germline V gene. This chain's CDR3 is CSVFLAGSEYF. The CDR3 DNA follows: TGCAGCGTTTTTCTCGCCGGGTCCGAGTACTTC.

J is TRBJ2-3 and V is TRBV10-3, with TRBD2 matching over 7 bases. CDR3 length: 14 residues. CDR1 ENHRY and CDR2 SYGVKD come from the germline V gene. The trim removed 4 bases at V and 4 bases at J, leaving 5 bases unmatched. The CDR3 coding sequence is TGTGCCATCAGTGCGGGCGGGAGCCCAGATACGCAGTATTTT. It specifies CAISAGGSPDTQYF.

This chain connects TRBV5-6 to TRBJ2-7; D unresolved. Trimming took 4 bases from V and 3 from J, leaving 17 bases between them. CDR3 size: 15 residues. From germline, CDR1 is SGHDT and CDR2 YYEEEE. In DNA, the CDR3 is TGTGCCAGCAGCGCGCTTTCGCCAGGCCTCTACGAGCAGTACTTC. Its translation is CASSALSPGLYEQYF.

The chain combines TRBV29-1 with TRBJ2-7; TRBD2 aligns across 11 bases. Germline-derived CDR1 and CDR2 are SQVTM and ANQGSEA. The CDR3 runs to 14 residues. The ends lost 6 bases at V and 2 bases at J; junction bases unmatched: 6. The CDR3 region has the DNA TGCAGCGTAGCCCCTAGCGGGGGGACCTACGAGCAGTACTTC. Amino acid sequence: CSVAPSGGTYEQYF.

The V call is TRBV5-4, the J call TRBJ2-7; D may match TRBD1 or TRBD2 (5 bases each). The CDR3 is made up of 14 amino acids. With 4 bases removed from V and 0 bases from J, the gap between germline ends came to 11 bases. From germline, CDR1 is SGHNT and CDR2 YYREEE (reference sequence). DNA of the CDR3: TGTGCCAGCAGCGGGGACCTTCACTCCTACGAGCAGTACTTC. Translating gives CASSGDLHSYEQYF.

The chain couples TRBV7-2 to TRBJ1-1, with 7 bases that match TRBD1. The CDR3 has 14 amino acids. Germline CDR1 and CDR2: SGHTA and FQGNSA. J gave up 5 bases and V 5 bases, and 8 bases lay outside the gene matches. In DNA form, the CDR3 reads TGTGCCAGCAGCCGCGGGACAGCTATAACTGAAGCTTTCTTT. Its translation: CASSRGTAITEAFF.

The rearrangement links TRBV10-3 to TRBJ2-3; tentative D call: TRBD2 (5 bases). Trimming took off 6 bases at V and 3 bases at J, with 10 bases between the two ends. Germline lookup yields CDR1 ENHRY and CDR2 SYGVKD. The CDR3 is 13 residues long. DNA of the CDR3: TGTGCCATCAGGTCCGGGAAAACAGATACGCAGTATTTT. Its protein product is CAIRSGKTDTQYF.